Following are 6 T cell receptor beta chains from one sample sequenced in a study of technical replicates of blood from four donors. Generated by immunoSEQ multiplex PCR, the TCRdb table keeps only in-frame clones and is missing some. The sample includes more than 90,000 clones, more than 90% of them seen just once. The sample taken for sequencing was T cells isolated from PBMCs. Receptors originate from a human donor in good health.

The CDR3 protein is CASSFVDMFEQFF. The DNA of the CDR3 is TGTGCCAGCAGCTTCGTTGACATGTTTGAGCAGTTCTTC. The chain uses TRBV11-1 and TRBJ2-1; no firm D call. Germline V gives CDR1 SGHAT, CDR2 FQDESV (reference sequence). V was pared by 3 bases and J by 9 bases, with 12 bases between. This CDR3 contains 13 residues. Full variable domain (remainder filled in from reference TRBV11-1 and TRBJ2-1): EAEVAQSPRYKITEKSQAVAFWCDPISGHATLYWYRQILGQGPELLVQFQDESVVDDSQLPKDRFSAERLKGVDSTLKIQPAELGDSAMYLCASSFVDMFEQFFGPGTRLTVL.

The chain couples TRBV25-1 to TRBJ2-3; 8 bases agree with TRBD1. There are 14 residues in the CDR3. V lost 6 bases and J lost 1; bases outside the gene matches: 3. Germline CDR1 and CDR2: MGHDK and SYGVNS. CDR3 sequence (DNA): TGTGCCAGCAGACCGGGACAGGGCACAGATACGCAGTATTTT. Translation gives CASRPGQGTDTQYF. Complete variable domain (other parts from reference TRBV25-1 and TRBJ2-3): EADIYQTPRYLVIGTGKKITLECSQTMGHDKMYWYQQDPGMELHLIHYSYGVNSTEKGDLSSESTVSRIRTEHFPLTLESARPSHTSQYLCASRPGQGTDTQYFGPGTRLTVL.

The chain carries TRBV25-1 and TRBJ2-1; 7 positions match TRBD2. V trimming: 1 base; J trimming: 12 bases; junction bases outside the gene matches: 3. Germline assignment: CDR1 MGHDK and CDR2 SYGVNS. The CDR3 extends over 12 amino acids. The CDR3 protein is CASSEWEGRQFF. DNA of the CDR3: TGTGCCAGCAGTGAATGGGAGGGGAGGCAGTTCTTC.

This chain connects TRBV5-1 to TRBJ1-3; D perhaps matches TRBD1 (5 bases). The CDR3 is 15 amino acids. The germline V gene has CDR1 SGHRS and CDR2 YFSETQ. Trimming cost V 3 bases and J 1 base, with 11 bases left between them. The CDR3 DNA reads TGCGCCAGCAGCTGGGGGGAACGGTCTGGAAACACCATATATTTT. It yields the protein CASSWGERSGNTIYF.

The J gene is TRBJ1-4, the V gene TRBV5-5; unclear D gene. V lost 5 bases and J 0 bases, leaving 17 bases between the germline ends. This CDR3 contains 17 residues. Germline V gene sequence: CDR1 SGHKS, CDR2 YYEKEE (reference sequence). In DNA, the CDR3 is TGTGCCAGCAGGGGTTTGCGGGGTAATGCAACTAATGAAAAACTGTTTTTT. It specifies CASRGLRGNATNEKLFF.

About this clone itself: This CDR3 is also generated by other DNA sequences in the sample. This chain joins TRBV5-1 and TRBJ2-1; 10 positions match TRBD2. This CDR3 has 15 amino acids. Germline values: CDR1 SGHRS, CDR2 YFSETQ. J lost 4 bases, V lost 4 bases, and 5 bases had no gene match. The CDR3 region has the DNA TGCGCCAGCAGCCCCGGGACTAGCGCTTACAATGAGCAGTTCTTC. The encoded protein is CASSPGTSAYNEQFF.